Following are 6 T cell receptor beta chains from one sample sequenced in a study of blood T cells in healthy people across ages. Primed by a sample-barcoded 5' primer and a J-beta primer mix, a second PCR proceeded for about 7 to 11 cycles. TCRdb reprocessed the 5' RACE reads via MiXCR and lists one record per CDR3 protein. The sample holds around 2 million distinct CDR3 sequences, around 42% seen once. Input material: blood. These receptors all come from a human donor in good health.

This clonotype was recorded a few times. The gene calls are TRBV15 and TRBJ1-1; D is unclear. Per the germline V gene, CDR1 is LNHNV and CDR2 is YYDKDF (reference sequence). This CDR3 region has 12 residues. V gave up 5 bases and J gave up 0 bases, with 4 bases separating them. The CDR3: CATSRMNTEAFF. The CDR3 nucleotides read TGTGCCACCAGCCGTATGAACACTGAAGCTTTCTTT.

This clonotype was observed a handful of times. The rearrangement links TRBV7-8 to TRBJ2-6, with D unresolved. V shed 4 bases and J shed 0 bases, with 10 bases lying between them. CDR3 length equals 16 residues. Germline-derived CDR1 and CDR2 are SGHVS and FQNEAQ. The CDR3 spells CASSSIENSGANVLTF. DNA for the CDR3: TGTGCCAGCAGCTCGATAGAGAACTCTGGGGCCAACGTCCTGACTTTC.

The chain employs TRBV11-3 and TRBJ2-3; D call uncertain. Germline V gene lookup returns CDR1 SGHNT and CDR2 YENEEA. This CDR3 spans 15 amino acids. The germline V and J ends were trimmed by 1 base and 3 bases, with 11 bases remaining between them. CDR3 region: CASSLGYQSTDTQYF. The CDR3 DNA is TGTGCCAGCAGCTTAGGATATCAGAGTACAGATACGCAGTATTTT.

The gene calls are TRBV6-4 and TRBJ2-3; 7 positions agree with TRBD1. CDR1 is MRHNA and CDR2 is SNTAGT in the germline V gene. Trimming at V came to 6 bases and at J to 2 bases, leaving 11 bases not matched to a gene. The CDR3 consists of 16 residues. The CDR3 here is CASSLGTDPYTDTQYF. For the CDR3, the DNA is TGTGCCAGCAGCCTCGGGACAGACCCTTACACAGATACGCAGTATTTT.

This clonotype turned up a few times. V and J are TRBV4-3 and TRBJ2-3; 7 bases fit TRBD1. Losses at the gene ends were 0 bases for V and 4 bases for J; bases not matched to a gene: 13. CDR3 length: 18 residues. The germline gives CDR1 LGHNA, CDR2 YSLEER. The chain's CDR3 is CASSQDSPTTGVADTQYF. For the CDR3, the DNA is TGCGCCAGCAGCCAAGATAGCCCTACTACAGGGGTTGCAGATACGCAGTATTTT.

The chain couples TRBV6-5 to TRBJ2-3, with TRBD2 identical over 15 bases. Losses at the gene ends were 0 bases for V and 11 bases for J; bases not matched to a gene: 3. Germline V gives CDR1 MNHEY, CDR2 SVGAGI. The CDR3 is 15 residues long. The CDR3 is CASSYSRTSGGVQYF. In DNA, the CDR3 is TGTGCCAGCAGTTACTCCCGGACTAGCGGGGGGGTGCAGTATTTT.